These 20 T cell receptor beta chains were sequenced from one sample in a study of blood T cell repertoires in COVID-19. The data were produced by immunoSEQ multiplex PCR, yet TCRdb's version contains in-frame clones alone and is incomplete. The table shows a few hundred thousand clones, with 80% to 90% occurring only once. The sample taken for sequencing was peripheral blood. Receptor source: a young man with COVID-19, enrolled during active disease.

The chain uses TRBV6-5 and TRBJ1-5; 10 bases line up with TRBD1. The CDR3 is 14 amino acids. Per germline, CDR1 MNHEY and CDR2 SVGAGI. With V trimmed by 6 bases and J by 6 bases, 5 bases remained unmatched. The CDR3 region is CASSRQGAGQPQHF. The CDR3, as DNA: TGTGCCAGCAGCCGACAGGGGGCAGGTCAGCCCCAGCATTTT.

V gene TRBV30 combines with J gene TRBJ2-2; 7 bases are shared with TRBD2. Germline CDR1 GTSNPN, CDR2 SVGIG (reference sequence). The CDR3 spans 16 residues. V dropped 7 bases and J dropped 5; count of bases not matched to a gene: 16. CDR3 region: CAYTRRTSVKTGELFF. CDR3 nucleotide sequence: TGTGCCTATACCCGGCGCACTAGCGTAAAAACCGGGGAGCTGTTTTTT.

This chain links TRBV3-1 (or the pseudogene TRBV3-2) with TRBJ2-2; no reliable D call. V lost 1 base to trimming and J lost 6 bases, with 6 bases between them. The CDR3 sequence is 13 residues long. CDR1 LGHDT and CDR2 YNNKEL come from the germline V gene (reference sequence). CDR3: CASSQVSSGELFF. CDR3 DNA sequence: TGTGCCAGCAGCCAAGTGTCATCCGGGGAGCTGTTTTTT.

The genes are TRBV19 and TRBJ1-1; D is unresolved. The CDR3 is 13 amino acids. CDR1 is LNHDA, CDR2 SQIVND, per germline (reference sequence). Trimming removed 7 bases at V and 3 bases at J, with 12 bases between. CDR3 bases: TGTGCCAGTACAAATCAGGTGGACACTGAAGCTTTCTTT. This translates into CASTNQVDTEAFF. The full variable domain, its missing parts supplied by reference TRBV19 and TRBJ1-1, is DGGITQSPKYLFRKEGQNVTLSCEQNLNHDAMYWYRQDPGQGLRLIYYSQIVNDFQKGDIAEGYSVSREKKESFPLTVTSAQKNPTAFYLCASTNQVDTEAFFGQGTRLTVV.

V and J are TRBV7-9 and TRBJ2-1; 9 nucleotides align to TRBD2. V trimming: 5 bases; J trimming: 4 bases; junction bases outside the gene matches: 6. This CDR3 spans 15 amino acids. CDR1 and CDR2 from the germline V gene are SEHNR and FQNEAQ (reference sequence). CDR3 sequence: CASSLTSGEYNEQFF. Here the CDR3 DNA reads TGTGCCAGCAGCCTGACTAGCGGAGAATACAATGAGCAGTTCTTC.

J is TRBJ2-7 and V is TRBV2; weak D call: TRBD1 (6 bases). The CDR3 length is 12 residues. The V end lost 8 bases, the J end lost 3 bases, and 11 bases lay between the germline ends. Per germline, CDR1 SNHLY and CDR2 FYNNEI. The CDR3 region is CASRDNNYEQYF. In DNA form, the CDR3 reads TGTGCCAGCCGGGACAATAACTACGAGCAGTACTTC.

This chain uses TRBV7-3 with TRBJ1-1; D not resolved. Trimming removed 5 bases at V and 1 base at J, with 17 bases between. Germline V gene lookup returns CDR1 SGHTA and CDR2 FQGTGA. This CDR3 has 16 residues. This chain's CDR3 is CASSPQYTRKNTEAFF. CDR3 coding DNA: TGTGCCAGCAGCCCCCAATACACAAGAAAGAACACTGAAGCTTTCTTT.

J is TRBJ2-1 and V is TRBV6-2 or TRBV6-3; the D is unclear. V was cut by 5 bases and J by 4 bases, with 6 bases left in between. Germline V gives CDR1 MNHEY, CDR2 SVGEGT. The length of the CDR3 is 12 residues. The CDR3 DNA sequence: TGTGCCAGCAGTCCCCAATACAATGAGCAGTTCTTC. This sequence encodes CASSPQYNEQFF.

This chain connects TRBV4-1 to TRBJ1-1; TRBD1 agrees at 7 bases. CDR1 is MGHRA and CDR2 is YSYEKL in the germline V gene. The length of the CDR3 is 15 residues. V lost 3 bases, J lost 0 bases, and 4 bases stayed unmatched. In nucleotides, the CDR3 is TGCGCCAGCAGCCACCCCGGGACAGTGAACACTGAAGCTTTCTTT. Its translation: CASSHPGTVNTEAFF.

This rearrangement joins TRBV12-5 to TRBJ1-2, with D possibly TRBD1 on 5 matching bases. This CDR3 has 14 amino acids. V dropped 2 bases and J dropped 8 bases, with 15 bases sitting between them. Per germline, CDR1 LGHNT and CDR2 FRNRAP. CDR3 sequence (DNA): TGTGCTAGTGGTTTGCCAAAAGGGGTTGAAGGCTACACCTTC. It is translated as CASGLPKGVEGYTF.

The chain employs TRBV18 and TRBJ2-3; D unclear. Per germline, CDR1 KGHSH and CDR2 LQKENI. The CDR3 is 12 residues long. Trimming cost V 2 bases and J 4 bases, with 4 bases left between them. CDR3 coding DNA: TGTGCCAGCTCACCAAGCTCAGATACGCAGTATTTT. This encodes CASSPSSDTQYF.

The chain employs TRBV5-4 and TRBJ1-1; 7 nucleotides agree with TRBD1. This CDR3 is built from 15 residues. Germline V lookup: CDR1 SGHNT, CDR2 YYREEE (reference sequence). The trim removed 4 bases at V and 4 bases at J, leaving 10 bases unmatched. In DNA, the CDR3 is TGTGCCAGCAGCCCGGGACAGACACGAGGCACTGAAGCTTTCTTT. Amino acids: CASSPGQTRGTEAFF.

V usage is TRBV2 and J usage is TRBJ2-7; D not resolved. The germline V gene encodes CDR1 SNHLY and CDR2 FYNNEI. This CDR3 contains 14 residues. Trimming stripped 5 bases from V and 2 bases from J, with 13 bases between. DNA of the CDR3: TGTGCCAGCAGTAACAGCCCTAACACCTACGAGCAGTACTTC. Its translation: CASSNSPNTYEQYF.

The genes are TRBV10-1 and TRBJ2-1, with D unresolved. This CDR3 is built from 14 residues. V was clipped by 0 bases and J by 7 bases, with 10 bases between them. Per germline, CDR1 WNHNN and CDR2 SYGVQD (reference sequence). The CDR3: CASSESSIPNEQFF. CDR3 DNA: TGCGCCAGCAGTGAGTCGAGCATTCCGAATGAGCAGTTCTTC.

The rearrangement uses TRBV6-1 and TRBJ1-5, with D hard to call. V was pared by 2 bases and J by 9 bases, with 11 bases between. Germline-derived CDR1 and CDR2 are MNHNS and SASEGT. The CDR3 is 13 amino acids. The chain's CDR3 is CASSEPDRGPQHF. The CDR3 DNA is TGTGCCAGCAGTGAACCTGATCGGGGGCCCCAGCATTTT.

J is TRBJ2-7 and V is TRBV5-6; 8 bases are shared with TRBD2. V lost 2 bases to trimming and J lost 4 bases; unmatched junction nucleotides: 8. The CDR3 runs to 15 residues. Germline V gene lookup returns CDR1 SGHDT and CDR2 YYEEEE. CDR3 protein: CASSLLAERDYEQYF. In DNA, the CDR3 is TGTGCCAGCAGCTTACTAGCGGAGAGGGATTACGAGCAGTACTTC. Full variable domain (remainder filled in from reference TRBV5-6 and TRBJ2-7): DAGVTQSPTHLIKTRGQQVTLRCSPKSGHDTVSWYQQALGQGPQFIFQYYEEEERQRGNFPDRFSGHQFPNYSSELNVNALLLGDSALYLCASSLLAERDYEQYFGPGTRLTVT.

The CDR3 protein is CASSLVSAEAFF. CDR3 sequence (DNA): TGTGCCAGCAGCTTGGTCAGCGCTGAAGCTTTCTTT. The V call is TRBV5-6, the J call TRBJ1-1; D not resolved. The germline CDR1 and CDR2 sequences are SGHDT and YYEEEE. This CDR3 region has 12 residues. V lost 0 bases and J 6 bases, leaving 6 bases between the germline ends.

The genes are TRBV11-2 and TRBJ2-7; D perhaps matches TRBD2 (5 bases). Deletions cut 5 bases from V and 4 bases from J, with 12 bases between. The CDR3 has 13 residues. Germline CDR1 SGHAT, CDR2 FQNNGV. The CDR3 nucleotides are TGTGCCAGCAGCCCAGAGCGGAATTACGAGCAGTACTTC. Protein product: CASSPERNYEQYF. The whole variable domain, remainder taken from reference TRBV11-2 and TRBJ2-7, is EAGVAQSPRYKIIEKRQSVAFWCNPISGHATLYWYQQILGQGPKLLIQFQNNGVVDDSQLPKDRFSAERLKGVDSTLKIQPAKLEDSAVYLCASSPERNYEQYFGPGTRLTVT.

The J gene is TRBJ2-7, the V gene TRBV28; D is perhaps TRBD2 (5 bases). Germline-derived CDR1 and CDR2 are MDHEN and SYDVKM. The CDR3 totals 14 residues. V was shortened by 7 bases and J by 1 base, with 14 bases between the two germline ends. The CDR3 region has the DNA TGTGCCAGCACCCCGCGGACGGGATCCTACGAGCAGTACTTC. It yields the protein CASTPRTGSYEQYF.

This chain joins TRBV30 and TRBJ1-2; 10 bases fit TRBD1. Germline V gene lookup returns CDR1 GTSNPN and CDR2 SVGIG (reference sequence). CDR3 length: 11 amino acids. V dropped 7 bases and J dropped 6; count of bases not matched to a gene: 2. This CDR3 is CAYDRGHGYTF. The DNA for the CDR3 is TGTGCCTATGACAGGGGGCATGGCTACACCTTC.